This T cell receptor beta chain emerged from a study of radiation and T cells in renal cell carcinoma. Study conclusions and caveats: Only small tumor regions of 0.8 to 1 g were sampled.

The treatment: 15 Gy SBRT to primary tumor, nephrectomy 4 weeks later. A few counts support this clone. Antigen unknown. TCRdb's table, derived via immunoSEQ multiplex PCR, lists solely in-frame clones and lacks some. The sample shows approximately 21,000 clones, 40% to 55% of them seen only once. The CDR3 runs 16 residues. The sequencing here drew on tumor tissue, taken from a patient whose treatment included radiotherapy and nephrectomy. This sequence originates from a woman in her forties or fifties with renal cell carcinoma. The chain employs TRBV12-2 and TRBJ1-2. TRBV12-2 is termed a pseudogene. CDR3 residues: CASRLVRQIPNYGYTF. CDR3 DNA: TGTGCAAGTCGCTTAGTTCGGCAGATCCCCAACTATGGCTACACCTTC.